The text below deals with one T cell receptor beta chain. The specificity of this receptor is unknown. One end of the junction does not line up with germline, which may come from a read error. Genomic DNA served as template for TCR beta VDJ combination and CDR3 sequence profiling. An Illumina HiSeq 2000 was the platform used for TCR repertoire sequencing. On the authors' methods: TRBV/TRBJ rearrangement plots, CDR3 size and DJ length profiles, and Simpson's diversity index were used to assess repertoires. Whichever DNA sequence was most abundant in the deep sequencing data was defined as the immunodominant clone. CDR3 amino acid sequences were checked for sharing between subjects and were compared against published repertoires and the VDJdb database. In TCRdb, the public reads were trimmed at Q25 with fastp and aligned with MiXCR, with productive beta chains retained. Rows with one shared CDR3 protein collapse into an entry with the most common genes and DNA. The V and J calls and clone size are TCRdb's, not the authors'. This sample lists a few hundred thousand distinct CDR3 sequences; over 40% were detected once. About 20% of the sample is held by the ten biggest clonotypes.

Expansion of CD8+CD57+ cells had been shown by flow cytometry in the patients chosen for sequencing. All patients had severe acquired aplastic anemia diagnosed by International Study of Aplastic Anemia and Agranulocytosis and Camitta criteria. No therapy had been received by the patients at the time of blood sampling. In the study, sorted CD4+ and CD8+ blood T cells from patients with severe aplastic anemia and from healthy subjects underwent deep sequencing of TCR repertoires. In the USA, patient enrollment took place under clinicaltrials.gov protocols 00001620, 01623167, 00001397, 00071045, 00081523 and 00961064. Ficoll-Paque density gradient centrifugation was used to isolate peripheral blood mononuclear cells. Before DNA extraction, CD4+ and CD8+ T cells were sorted with FACS or magnetic beads. The data belong to a study of CD8+CD57+ T cells in acquired aplastic anemia (dated by TCRdb to between 2017 and 2018). Concerning the study at large: On average, sorted CD4+ and CD8+ cells yielded 2.5 to 3.5 ug of extracted DNA, with a range of 0.2 to 27.4 ug. A CD8+CD57+ expansion meant a frequency higher than the mean frequency seen in healthy subjects. Study-wide findings and limitations: Twenty-nine CD8+ CDR3 sequences were found in both patients and controls but appeared to be highly expressed in patients and within the immunodominant clones of the patients. CD8+ Simpson's diversity did not differ significantly between patients and healthy controls (P=0.060).

CDR1 and CDR2, looked up from the germline V gene, are SGHRS and YFSETQ. Taken from cysteine to phenylalanine, the CDR3 has 14 residues. Just CDR3 DNA is preserved here, 42 bases in frame from base 1. Sequenced: sorted CD4+, CD8+, or CD8+CD57+ T cells (not recorded which) from PBMCs. The chain joins TRBV5-1 to TRBJ2-3; TRBD1 aligns with 7 central bases. This TCR was recovered from a human donor with aplastic anemia. The CDR3 in this case is CASSVGTDTDTQYF. The DNA sequence reads TGTGCCAGCAGCGTCGGGACAGATACAGATACGCAGTATTTT.